One sample yielded the 11 T cell receptor beta chains listed below, sequenced in a study of T cells in localized non-small cell lung cancer. Assay: immunoSEQ multiplex PCR; the TCRdb copy retains only in-frame clones and omits some. The sample records 30,000 to 40,000 clones, about four fifths being singletons. The material sequenced was peripheral blood, taken before any cancer treatment. All receptors derive from a male donor older than 55 with stage III squamous cell lung carcinoma.

This chain links TRBV2 with TRBJ2-3, with no clear D. CDR1 is SNHLY and CDR2 is FYNNEI in the germline V gene. V shed 5 bases and J shed 4 bases, with 7 bases lying between them. CDR3 size: 12 residues. In nucleotides, the CDR3 is TGTGCCAGCAGTCTTACTCCAGATACGCAGTATTTT. It codes for CASSLTPDTQYF.

About this clone: Other DNA sequences of this sample code for an identical CDR3. This chain uses TRBV5-1 with TRBJ2-3, with 8 bases lining up with TRBD2. V dropped 1 base and J dropped 0; count of bases not matched to a gene: 4. The CDR3 has 16 residues. Germline V gives CDR1 SGHRS, CDR2 YFSETQ. The CDR3 loop is CASSLNGRASTDTQYF. The CDR3 DNA is TGCGCCAGCAGCTTGAACGGGAGGGCTAGCACAGATACGCAGTATTTT. Supplemented by reference TRBV5-1 and TRBJ2-3, the full variable domain reads KAGVTQTPRYLIKTRGQQVTLSCSPISGHRSVSWYQQTPGQGLQFLFEYFSETQRNKGNFPGRFSGRQFSNSRSEMNVSTLELGDSALYLCASSLNGRASTDTQYFGPGTRLTVL.

The V gene is TRBV21-1, the J gene TRBJ1-6; TRBD1 reflects the table's D call only, with no check against the DNA. TRBV21-1 is a known pseudogene. This CDR3 is 15 amino acids long. This CDR3 is CASSIKDRARSPLHF. DNA for the CDR3: TGTGCCAGCAGCATAAAAGACAGGGCAAGATCACCCCTCCACTTT.

This clone turned up a few times. The rearrangement joins TRBV29-1 to TRBJ2-1; 7 positions match TRBD1. This CDR3 contains 11 residues. V was clipped by 2 bases and J by 14 bases; unmatched bases: 6. Per the germline V gene, CDR1 is SQVTM and CDR2 is ANQGSEA. CDR3: CSVERDRVKFF. The CDR3, as DNA: TGCAGCGTTGAACGTGACAGGGTTAAGTTCTTC.

The chain is built from TRBV10-2 and TRBJ1-5; D unresolved. V lost 2 bases, J lost 9 bases, and 11 bases lay in between. The germline V gene has CDR1 WSHSY and CDR2 SAAADI. This CDR3 region has 13 residues. CDR3 nucleotides: TGCGCCAGCAGTGAGGAAAGAGTCCTGCCCCAGCATTTT. Translation: CASSEERVLPQHF.

The rearrangement uses TRBV5-1 and TRBJ2-7, with 9 bases that match TRBD2. Trimming took 0 bases from V and 5 from J; bases not matched to a gene: 6. This CDR3 has 15 amino acids. CDR1 and CDR2 from the germline V gene are SGHRS and YFSETQ. This CDR3 is CASSLGAGGPDEQYF. CDR3 nucleotide sequence: TGCGCCAGCAGCTTGGGTGCGGGAGGGCCGGACGAGCAGTACTTC.

V gene TRBV30 combines with J gene TRBJ1-2; D unclear. The CDR3 loop spans 13 amino acids. V was pared by 2 bases and J by 2 bases, with 9 bases between. Germline CDR1 reads GTSNPN; CDR2 reads SVGIG (reference sequence). The CDR3 DNA is TGTGCCTGGAGTCCTTCGGAGAACTATGGCTACACCTTC. Protein product: CAWSPSENYGYTF.

V gene TRBV7-3 combines with J gene TRBJ2-2; 12 bases match TRBD1. CDR1 and CDR2 from the germline V gene are SGHTA and FQGTGA. The CDR3 is 18 amino acids. Losses at the gene ends were 5 bases for V and 6 bases for J; bases not matched to a gene: 13. The CDR3 protein is CASSPTTPGTGGSGELFF. The CDR3 bases are TGTGCCAGCAGCCCGACAACCCCCGGGACAGGGGGCTCCGGGGAGCTGTTTTTT.

V and J are TRBV5-3 and TRBJ1-2; D is unclear. TRBV5-3 is noted as an ORF with a role that remains uncertain. The germline V and J ends were trimmed by 5 bases and 0 bases, with 5 bases remaining between them. The CDR3 spans 12 residues. The CDR3 spells CARRWANYGYTF. For the CDR3, the DNA is TGTGCCAGAAGGTGGGCTAACTATGGCTACACCTTC.

V and J are TRBV29-1 and TRBJ1-1; 7 bases match TRBD1. The CDR3 consists of 12 residues. Trimming took 7 bases from V and 2 from J; bases not matched to a gene: 4. Germline V CDR1 and CDR2: SQVTM, ANQGSEA. CDR3 nucleotides: TGCAGCGCCGGACAGGATAACACTGAAGCTTTCTTT. Amino acids: CSAGQDNTEAFF.

To note about this clone: Within the sample, other DNA sequences also encode this same CDR3. V usage is TRBV5-1 and J usage is TRBJ1-3; D call uncertain. The germline V and J ends were trimmed by 1 base and 1 base, with 6 bases remaining between them. The CDR3 runs to 14 residues. The germline V gene encodes CDR1 SGHRS and CDR2 YFSETQ. The CDR3 DNA follows: TGCGCCAGCAGCTTGCGGGGTTCTGGAAACACCATATATTTT. Amino acid sequence: CASSLRGSGNTIYF.